This is a list of T cell receptor beta chains from one sample in a study of cytomegalovirus exposure and HLA in healthy donors. The data were produced by immunoSEQ multiplex PCR, yet TCRdb's version contains in-frame clones alone and is incomplete. Here the sample spans some 140,000 clones, approximately 80% being singletons. Sequencing used PBMCs. The source of these receptors is a woman aged 18-35 years in good health and CMV-seronegative. CDR3s include the opening cysteine and the closing phenylalanine or tryptophan. Fields, in order: V gene, J gene, clone size, D gene, CDR3 DNA, CDR3 protein. A D gene is named only where the DNA matches it firmly. The size entry is marked missing in some rows and otherwise reads once, few, many or a size class.

TRBV7-8,TRBJ2-3,once,-,TGTGCCAGCAGCTCCTTAGCGGTTACCCTCACAGATACGCAGTATTTT,CASSSLAVTLTDTQYF
TRBV7-2,TRBJ1-1,-,-,TGTGCCAGCAGCTTCACACGGAACACTGAAGCTTTCTTT,CASSFTRNTEAFF
TRBV10-1,TRBJ1-1,few,TRBD1,TGCGCCAGCTCCGAGGGGGCCTCTGAAGCTTTCTTT,CASSEGASEAFF
TRBV5-1,TRBJ2-1,-,-,TGCGCCAGCAGCTTGGAGGGGGTTGCCTCCTCCTACAATGAGCAGTTCTTC,CASSLEGVASSYNEQFF
TRBV7-2,TRBJ1-3,-,TRBD1,TGTGCCAGCAGCTTATCCCAGGGGGCGGTGTACACCATATATTTT,CASSLSQGAVYTIYF
TRBV4-2,TRBJ2-1,few,TRBD2,TGTGCCAGCAGCCAAGGGACTAGCGGGAGGTTTTACAATGAGCAGTTCTTC,CASSQGTSGRFYNEQFF
TRBV5-4,TRBJ2-1,-,-,TGTGCCAGCAGCTTGGCGGACAATGAGCAGTTCTTC,CASSLADNEQFF
TRBV7-9,TRBJ1-5,-,-,TGTGCCATCGGGGGTCAGCCCCAGCATTTT,CAIGGQPQHF
TRBV5-1,TRBJ2-2,few,-,TGCGCCAGCAGCCGTTCCTTTTCGAGAGCGGGGGAGCTGTTTTTT,CASSRSFSRAGELFF
TRBV5-1,TRBJ1-4,-,-,TGCGCCAGCAGCTTGGGGCAGGGATCAATTACTAATGAAAAACTGTTTTTT,CASSLGQGSITNEKLFF
TRBV6-4,TRBJ2-2,-,TRBD2,TGTGCCAGGGTAGCGGGAGGACACACCGGGGAGCTGTTTTTT,CARVAGGHTGELFF
TRBV5-4,TRBJ1-3,few,-,TGTGCCAGCAGGTTACAGGGAAGGGAAAACACCATATATTTT,CASRLQGRENTIYF
TRBV12-5,TRBJ1-2,-,-,TGTGCTAGTGGTTGGGGGGAGGAACGGTATGGCTACACCTTC,CASGWGEERYGYTF
TRBV5-1,TRBJ1-1,-,TRBD1,TGCGCCAGCAAGACAGGGGGCGGAAACACTGAAGCTTTCTTT,CASKTGGGNTEAFF
TRBV7-8,TRBJ1-6,-,TRBD1,TGTGCCGGGGGACAGTACTATAATTCACCCCTCCACTTT,CAGGQYYNSPLHF
TRBV5-1,TRBJ1-4,-,TRBD1,TGCGCCAGCAGCCGGACAGGGGGGGCTGAAAAACTGTTTTTT,CASSRTGGAEKLFF
TRBV6-7,TRBJ1-5,-,TRBD1,TGTGCCAGCAGTTACTGGGGACAGGGTCGAATTGGCAATCAGCCCCAGCATTTT,CASSYWGQGRIGNQPQHF
TRBV27,TRBJ1-4,-,-,TGTGCCAGCAGCCGACAGCAGACAGGAACTAATGAAAAACTGTTTTTT,CASSRQQTGTNEKLFF